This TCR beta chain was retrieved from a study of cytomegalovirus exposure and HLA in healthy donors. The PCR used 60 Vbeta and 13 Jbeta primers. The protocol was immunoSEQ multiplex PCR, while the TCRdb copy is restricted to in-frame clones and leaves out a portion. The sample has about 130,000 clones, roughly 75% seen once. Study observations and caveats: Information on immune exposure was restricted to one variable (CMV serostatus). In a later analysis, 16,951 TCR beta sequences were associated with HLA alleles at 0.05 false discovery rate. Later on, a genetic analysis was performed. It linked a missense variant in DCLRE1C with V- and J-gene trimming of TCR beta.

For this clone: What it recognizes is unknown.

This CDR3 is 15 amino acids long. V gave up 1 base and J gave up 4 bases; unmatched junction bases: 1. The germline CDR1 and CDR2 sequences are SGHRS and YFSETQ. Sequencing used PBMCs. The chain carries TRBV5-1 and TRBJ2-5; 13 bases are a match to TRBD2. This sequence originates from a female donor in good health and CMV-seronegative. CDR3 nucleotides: TGCGCCAGCAGCTTGACTAGCGGGGGGGCAGAGACCCAGTACTTC. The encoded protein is CASSLTSGGAETQYF.